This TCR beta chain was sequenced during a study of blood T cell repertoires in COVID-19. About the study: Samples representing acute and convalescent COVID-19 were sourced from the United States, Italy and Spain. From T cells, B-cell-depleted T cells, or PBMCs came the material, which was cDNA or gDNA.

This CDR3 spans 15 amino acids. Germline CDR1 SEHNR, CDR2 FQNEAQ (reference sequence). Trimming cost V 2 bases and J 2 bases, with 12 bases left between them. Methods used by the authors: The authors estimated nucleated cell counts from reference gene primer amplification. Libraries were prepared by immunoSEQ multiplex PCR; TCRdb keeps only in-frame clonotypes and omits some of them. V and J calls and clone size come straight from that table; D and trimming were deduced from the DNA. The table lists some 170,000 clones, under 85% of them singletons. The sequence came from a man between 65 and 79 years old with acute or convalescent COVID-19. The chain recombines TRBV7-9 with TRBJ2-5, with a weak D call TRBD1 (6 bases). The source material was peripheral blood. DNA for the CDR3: TGTGCCAGCAGCTTATCCAGGACAGTACAAGAGACCCAGTACTTC. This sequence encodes CASSLSRTVQETQYF.